The text below deals with one T cell receptor (beta chain). Its antigen is unknown. TCRdb analysed the 5' RACE reads with MiXCR anew, one entry per CDR3 protein. Of 150,000 to 200,000 distinct CDR3 sequences in the sample, about 28% were seen once. This record belongs to a study of T-cell memory formation after mild COVID-19. Trimming cost V 4 bases and J 6 bases, with 13 bases left between them. The germline gives CDR1 LGHNA, CDR2 YNFKEQ. CDR3 size: 14 residues. Overall study results and limits: Day 15 to 85 contractors were CD4/CD8 balanced; later expanders leaned CD4+.

The source material was PBMCs or a T cell subset sorted from them (not recorded which). This receptor was taken from an adult woman who had mild COVID-19 (a few samples of this study predate the infection). Cell type and time point are not known. V usage is TRBV4-2 and J usage is TRBJ2-1; D is undetermined. The CDR3 region has the DNA TGTGCCAGCAGCCCTACGGGCAACCCCAATGAGCAGTTCTTC. Protein product: CASSPTGNPNEQFF.